This entry is about one T cell receptor (beta chain). This clonotype has a handful of counts. Its antigen remains undetermined. Base-call qualities are not available, and no considerably larger clone is one nucleotide away. CDR3 length: 15 amino acids, cysteine to phenylalanine. The kept DNA is CDR3 alone, 45 bases in frame from the first base. CDR1 and CDR2 were assigned from the germline V gene as MNHNS and SASEGT. V is clipped by 5 bases and J by 5 bases, and the sequence between their germline boundaries is 15 bases long. For sequencing, an Illumina HiSeq 2500 was employed. TCR beta libraries were prepared by quantitative 5'-RACE with molecular barcodes. For the original study's pipeline: To identify disease-linked TCR variants, a new computational method was used, one built on a probabilistic model of VDJ rearrangement. TCRdb's own reprocessing of the public reads used fastp at Q25 and MiXCR and kept productive beta chains. Identical CDR3 proteins give one entry, which carries the most common genes and DNA. TCRdb assigned the V and J calls; the authors' analysis was not used. The sample table lists about 200,000 distinct CDR3 sequences, around 13% of them with a count of one. The biggest ten clones account for approximately 15% of the sample.

The data belong to a study of CD8 T cells in ankylosing spondylitis (dated 2017 in TCRdb). The study in broad terms: T cell receptor beta repertoires were profiled in healthy donors and ankylosing spondylitis patients so that disease-linked TCR variants could be found. In total, the full study cohort was made up of roughly 100 healthy donors and 25 to 30 ankylosing spondylitis patients. Peripheral blood was sampled, and synovial fluid was additionally collected from ankylosing spondylitis patients. The research as a whole found: Some motif variants were previously reported in synovial fluid and blood of reactive arthritis patients, suggesting common disease-initiation mechanisms. A TCR beta motif of about 8 highly homologous amino acid variants appeared characteristic of blood from ankylosing spondylitis patients. According to the report, matched synovial fluid samples from ankylosing spondylitis patients were significantly enriched for the disease-linked clones. The disease-linked clones showed a CD8+ phenotype and occurred at relatively low frequencies in peripheral blood.

The V and J genes are TRBV6-1 and TRBJ2-2; the D region possibly corresponds to TRBD2 (6 bases align). This receptor was identified in a male donor with ankylosing spondylitis or in good health (not recorded which). Source material: blood, either unsorted or a sorted T cell fraction (not recorded which). For the CDR3, the sequence is CASSTASRGTGELFF. The DNA reads as follows: TGTGCCAGCAGTACAGCCTCCCGGGGGACCGGGGAGCTGTTTTTT.